The present T cell receptor beta chain was sequenced within a study of OX40 agonist ivuxolimab in advanced cancers. Looking at the study overall: Ivuxolimab was delivered to patients intravenously every 2 weeks at doses spanning 0.01 to 10 mg/kg. The study, taken as a whole, reports: Not determined was the antigen specificity of the expanded peripheral T cells.

Germline lookup yields CDR1 MNHEY and CDR2 SMNVEV (reference sequence). The ends were cut back, 5 bases at V and 7 bases at J, with 9 bases in the middle. This CDR3 comprises 13 residues. Worth noting for this clone: The target antigen is unknown.

Autoimmune disease history or systemic immunosuppression led to patient exclusion. Patients had blood sampled at baseline and again on cycle 4 day 1 and cycle 7 day 1. Clones were sequenced by immunoSEQ multiplex PCR, and TCRdb holds only the in-frame ones, with some missing. The sample lists roughly 40,000 clones, about 81% occurring once. The chain employs TRBV27 and TRBJ1-6; D not certain. Source: CD4+ or CD8+ T cells sorted from blood, taken in a trial of the OX40 agonist ivuxolimab. The clonotype comes from an adult with an advanced solid tumor such as melanoma, head and neck, liver or kidney cancer. This chain's CDR3 is CASSPLGNSPLHF. CDR3 DNA: TGTGCCAGCAGTCCGCTAGGAAATTCACCCCTCCACTTT.